This T cell receptor beta chain derives from a study of Graves' ophthalmopathy and Graves' hyperthyroidism. Broader study findings: Most expanded clonotypes in thyroid above 0.001 frequency also showed up in blood.

The study amplified TCR beta CDR3 regions using RNA transcripts. Investigators did first-round RT-PCR with HTBI primers, then second-round multiplex PCR. TCRdb ran MiXCR on the multiplex PCR reads and lists one entry per CDR3 protein. This table holds around 1,000,000 distinct CDR3 sequences, roughly two fifths found once. A note on this clonotype: What it binds is unknown.

CDR1 and CDR2 from the germline V gene are LNHNV and YYDKDF (reference sequence). The ends lost 1 base at V and 5 bases at J; junction bases unmatched: 6. The CDR3 loop spans 16 amino acids. The receptor was isolated from an adult man with Graves' hyperthyroidism. The sample consisted of peripheral blood or thyroid tissue (not recorded which). The chain has TRBV15 and TRBJ1-1, with 11 positions matching TRBD1. CDR3 region: CATSRGWTGGDTEAFF. CDR3 bases: TGTGCCACCAGCAGAGGTTGGACAGGGGGCGATACTGAAGCTTTCTTT.